The 15 T cell receptor beta chains presented below share a single source sample, sequenced in a study of cytomegalovirus exposure and HLA in healthy donors. PCR used 60 Vbeta primers and 13 Jbeta primers. Libraries were prepared by immunoSEQ multiplex PCR; TCRdb keeps only in-frame clonotypes and omits some of them. This sample has under 150,000 clones, with roughly 80% found just once. The source material was PBMCs. The origin of the receptors is a girl aged 2 to 10 in good health and CMV-seronegative.

The V gene is TRBV7-2, the J gene TRBJ2-7; D is perhaps TRBD1 (6 bases). With 0 bases removed from V and 0 bases from J, the gap between germline ends came to 12 bases. Looked up from germline, CDR1 is SGHTA and CDR2 is FQGNSA. The CDR3 loop spans 16 amino acids. Written as DNA, the CDR3 is TGTGCCAGCAGCTTAGCGCTAAGGGGGAGCTCCTACGAGCAGTACTTC. The encoded protein is CASSLALRGSSYEQYF.

This clone was detected once. Additional DNA sequences in this sample encode the identical CDR3. The V gene is TRBV30, the J gene TRBJ1-6; no clear D. The ends were cut back, 3 bases at V and 8 bases at J, with 5 bases in the middle. In germline, CDR1 is GTSNPN, CDR2 SVGIG (reference sequence). The CDR3 contains 11 residues. For the CDR3, the DNA is TGTGCCTGGAGCGTTGATTCACCCCTCCACTTT. Amino acid sequence: CAWSVDSPLHF.

The chain combines TRBV30 with TRBJ2-7; 8 bases line up with TRBD1. The CDR3 is 14 amino acids. CDR1 GTSNPN and CDR2 SVGIG come from the germline V gene (reference sequence). J was trimmed by 4 bases and V by 5 bases; bases with no gene match: 10. The CDR3 loop reads CAWGSGTGQYEQYF. The CDR3 DNA reads TGTGCCTGGGGATCCGGGACAGGCCAGTACGAGCAGTACTTC.

A few counts support this clone. J is TRBJ1-2 and V is TRBV4-2; 8 nucleotides line up with TRBD1. Germline loops: CDR1 LGHNA, CDR2 YNFKEQ. With 0 bases clipped from V and 0 bases from J, the junction kept 6 bases outside the gene matches. The CDR3 is made up of 17 amino acids. The CDR3 coding sequence is TGTGCCAGCAGCCAAGATCAAAACAGGGGGGCTAACTATGGCTACACCTTC. Its translation is CASSQDQNRGANYGYTF.

The chain carries TRBV29-1 and TRBJ2-1, with 16 bases identical to TRBD2. CDR1 SQVTM and CDR2 ANQGSEA come from the germline V gene. The CDR3 is 16 residues long. The J segment lost 9 bases and the V segment lost 2 bases, leaving 7 bases of the junction unmatched. CDR3 bases: TGCAGCGTTGAATTTGAGGGACTAGCGGGAGGGTTTGAGCAGTTCTTC. Its translation is CSVEFEGLAGGFEQFF.

This clone appeared a single time. V and J are TRBV11-2 and TRBJ1-6; no clear D gene. The germline V and J ends were trimmed by 0 bases and 7 bases, with 10 bases remaining between them. The CDR3 is 15 residues long. CDR1 SGHAT and CDR2 FQNNGV come from the germline V gene. The CDR3 reads CASSLDLAENSPLHF. In nucleotides, the CDR3 is TGTGCCAGCAGCTTAGATCTGGCCGAAAATTCACCCCTCCACTTT.

J is TRBJ2-1 and V is TRBV9; tentatively, D is TRBD1 (5 bases). With 3 bases removed from V and 1 base from J, the gap between germline ends came to 8 bases. In germline, CDR1 is SGDLS, CDR2 YYNGEE. The CDR3 runs 14 residues. CDR3 residues: CASSAGKSYNEQFF. Written as DNA, the CDR3 is TGTGCCAGCAGCGCAGGGAAGTCCTACAATGAGCAGTTCTTC. The entire variable domain, with the rest obtained from reference TRBV9 and TRBJ2-1, is as follows: DSGVTQTPKHLITATGQRVTLRCSPRSGDLSVYWYQQSLDQGLQFLIQYYNGEERAKGNILERFSAQQFPDLHSELNLSSLELGDSALYFCASSAGKSYNEQFFGPGTRLTVL.

V is TRBV30 and J is TRBJ1-1, with TRBD1 matching over 10 bases. V was clipped by 4 bases and J by 4 bases; unmatched bases: 3. The germline V gene encodes CDR1 GTSNPN and CDR2 SVGIG (reference sequence). The CDR3 extends over 13 amino acids. The CDR3 DNA reads as TGTGCCTGGACGGGACAGGGGTCCACTGAAGCTTTCTTT. Encoded protein: CAWTGQGSTEAFF.

The chain recombines TRBV30 with TRBJ2-7; 7 bases fit TRBD2. Per the germline V gene, CDR1 is GTSNPN and CDR2 is SVGIG (reference sequence). The V gene end was trimmed by 0 bases and the J gene end by 5 bases; junction bases not matched to a gene: 10. The CDR3 is made up of 15 amino acids. The CDR3 DNA reads as TGTGCCTGGAGTGTACTGGGAGGGGTTAGGGACGAGCAGTACTTC. Translation gives CAWSVLGGVRDEQYF.

The genes are TRBV15 and TRBJ2-2; maybe TRBD1 (7 bases). V was shortened by 0 bases and J by 5 bases, with 22 bases between the two germline ends. This CDR3 region has 19 residues. Germline V CDR1 and CDR2: LNHNV, YYDKDF (reference sequence). DNA of the CDR3: TGTGCCACCAGCAGAGATTACCCTATCCAAGCAGGGGGGACCGGGGAGCTGTTTTTT. Protein product: CATSRDYPIQAGGTGELFF.

This rearrangement joins TRBV7-7 to TRBJ2-6; possibly TRBD2 for D (5 bases). CDR3 length: 13 amino acids. CDR1 is SSHAT and CDR2 is FNYEAQ in the germline V gene (reference sequence). The chain's CDR3 is CAVPGAGANVLTF. The CDR3 region has the DNA TGTGCAGTTCCCGGGGCTGGGGCCAACGTCCTGACTTTC. The full variable domain, rest sourced from reference TRBV7-7 and TRBJ2-6, is GAGVSQSPRYKVTKRGQDVTLRCDPISSHATLYWYQQALGQGPEFLTYFNYEAQPDKSGLPSDRFSAERPEGSISTLTIQRTEQRDSAMYRCAVPGAGANVLTFGAGSRLTVL.

V gene TRBV30 combines with J gene TRBJ2-7, with 8 bases that match TRBD2. V lost 1 base and J lost 0; bases outside the gene matches: 2. Germline V CDR1 and CDR2: GTSNPN, SVGIG (reference sequence). The CDR3 length is 14 residues. The CDR3 nucleotides are TGTGCCTGGAGTGCTAGCGGGCCCTCCTACGAGCAGTACTTC. Protein product: CAWSASGPSYEQYF. The full variable domain, with the rest looked up from reference TRBV30 and TRBJ2-7, is SQTIHQWPATLVQPVGSPLSLECTVEGTSNPNLYWYRQAAGRGLQLLFYSVGIGQISSEVPQNLSASRPQDRQFILSSKKLLLSDSGFYLCAWSASGPSYEQYFGPGTRLTVT.

V and J are TRBV7-2 and TRBJ2-5; TRBD1 is a possible D gene (6 bases). In germline, CDR1 is SGHTA, CDR2 FQGNSA. The CDR3 loop spans 12 amino acids. V gave up 7 bases and J gave up 6 bases, with 12 bases separating them. CDR3 in amino acids: CASTWDTQTQYF. CDR3 DNA sequence: TGTGCCAGCACCTGGGACACTCAGACCCAGTACTTC.

The chain couples TRBV7-9 to TRBJ2-5; TRBD1 might be the D (5 bases). The V and J ends lost 0 bases and 4 bases respectively, with 9 bases between them. From germline, CDR1 is SEHNR and CDR2 FQNEAQ (reference sequence). The length of the CDR3 is 14 residues. The CDR3 nucleotides read TGTGCCAGCAGCTTAGCGTGGCAGGGAGAGACCCAGTACTTC. Translating it yields CASSLAWQGETQYF.

V and J are TRBV2 and TRBJ1-4; 7 bases align to TRBD1. CDR3 length: 14 amino acids. Looked up from germline, CDR1 is SNHLY and CDR2 is FYNNEI. V lost 4 bases and J lost 8; bases outside the gene matches: 7. The DNA for the CDR3 is TGTGCCAGCAGTGCAAGGGGGCAGGGAGAAAAACTGTTTTTT. Translated, it gives CASSARGQGEKLFF.